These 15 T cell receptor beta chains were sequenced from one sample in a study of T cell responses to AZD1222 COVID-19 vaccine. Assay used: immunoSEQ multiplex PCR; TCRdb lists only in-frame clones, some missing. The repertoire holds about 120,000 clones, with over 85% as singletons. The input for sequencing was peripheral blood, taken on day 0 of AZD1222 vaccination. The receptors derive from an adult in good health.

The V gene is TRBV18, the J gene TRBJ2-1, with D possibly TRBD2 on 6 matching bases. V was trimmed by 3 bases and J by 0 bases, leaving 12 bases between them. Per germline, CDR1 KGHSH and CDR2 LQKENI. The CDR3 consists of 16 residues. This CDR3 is CASSPGTPSSYNEQFF. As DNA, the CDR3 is TGTGCCAGCTCACCCGGGACTCCAAGCTCCTACAATGAGCAGTTCTTC.

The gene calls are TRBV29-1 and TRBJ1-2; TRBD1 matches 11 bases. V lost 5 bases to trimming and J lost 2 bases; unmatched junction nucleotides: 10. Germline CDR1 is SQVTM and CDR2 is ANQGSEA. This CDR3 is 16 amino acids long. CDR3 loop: CSVPGTGGFWNYGYTF. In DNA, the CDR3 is TGCAGCGTTCCCGGGACAGGGGGTTTTTGGAACTATGGCTACACCTTC. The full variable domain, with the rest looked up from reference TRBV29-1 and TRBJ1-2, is SAVISQKPSRDICQRGTSLTIQCQVDSQVTMMFWYRQQPGQSLTLIATANQGSEATYESGFVIDKFPISRPNLTFSTLTVSNMSPEDSSIYLCSVPGTGGFWNYGYTFGSGTRLTVV.

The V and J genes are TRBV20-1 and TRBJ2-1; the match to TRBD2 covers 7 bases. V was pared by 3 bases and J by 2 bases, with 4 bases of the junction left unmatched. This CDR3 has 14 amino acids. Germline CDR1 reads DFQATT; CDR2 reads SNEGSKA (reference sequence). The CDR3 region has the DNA TGCAGTGCTAGTCCTAGCGGAACCTACAATGAGCAGTTCTTC. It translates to CSASPSGTYNEQFF.

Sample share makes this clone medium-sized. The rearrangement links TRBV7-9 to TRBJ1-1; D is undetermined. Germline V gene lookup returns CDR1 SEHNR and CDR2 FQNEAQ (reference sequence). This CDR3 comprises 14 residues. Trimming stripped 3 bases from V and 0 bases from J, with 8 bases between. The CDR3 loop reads CASSFESLNTEAFF. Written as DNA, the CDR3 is TGTGCCAGCAGCTTTGAAAGTTTGAACACTGAAGCTTTCTTT. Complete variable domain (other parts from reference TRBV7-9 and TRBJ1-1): DTGVSQNPRHKITKRGQNVTFRCDPISEHNRLYWYRQTLGQGPEFLTYFQNEAQLEKSRLLSDRFSAERPKGSFSTLEIQRTEQGDSAMYLCASSFESLNTEAFFGQGTRLTVV.

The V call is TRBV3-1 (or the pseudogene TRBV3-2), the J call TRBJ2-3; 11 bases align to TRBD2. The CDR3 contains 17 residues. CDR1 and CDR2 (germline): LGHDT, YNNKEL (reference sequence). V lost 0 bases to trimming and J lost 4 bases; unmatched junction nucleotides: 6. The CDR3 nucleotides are TGTGCCAGCAGCCAAGATTGGCTAGCGGGGGGCCCAGATACGCAGTATTTT. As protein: CASSQDWLAGGPDTQYF.

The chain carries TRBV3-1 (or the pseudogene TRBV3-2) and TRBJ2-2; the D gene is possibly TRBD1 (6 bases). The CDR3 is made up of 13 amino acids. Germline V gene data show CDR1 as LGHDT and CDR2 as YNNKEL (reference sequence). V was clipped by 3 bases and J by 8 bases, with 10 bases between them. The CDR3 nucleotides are TGTGCCAGCAGCCAGCTAGACAGGGGGGAGCTGTTTTTT. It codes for CASSQLDRGELFF.

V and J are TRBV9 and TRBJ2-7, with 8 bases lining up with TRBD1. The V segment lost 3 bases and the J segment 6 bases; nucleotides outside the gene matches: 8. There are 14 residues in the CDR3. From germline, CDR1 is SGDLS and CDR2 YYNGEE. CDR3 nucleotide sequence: TGTGCCAGCAGCGGCGGGACAGGTGCCTCCGAGCAGTACTTC. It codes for CASSGGTGASEQYF.

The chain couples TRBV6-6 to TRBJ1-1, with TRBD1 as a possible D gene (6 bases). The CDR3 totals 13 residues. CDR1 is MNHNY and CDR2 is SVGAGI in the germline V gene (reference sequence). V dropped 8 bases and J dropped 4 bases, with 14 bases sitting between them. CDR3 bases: TGTGCCAGCGGGGAGGGGGTTCCCACTGAAGCTTTCTTT. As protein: CASGEGVPTEAFF.

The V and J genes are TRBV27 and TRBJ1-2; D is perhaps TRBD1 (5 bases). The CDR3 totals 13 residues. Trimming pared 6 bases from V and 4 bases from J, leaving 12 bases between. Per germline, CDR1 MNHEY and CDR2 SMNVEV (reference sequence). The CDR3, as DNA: TGTGCCAGCAGAATCAGGGCTGGCTATGGCTACACCTTC. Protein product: CASRIRAGYGYTF.

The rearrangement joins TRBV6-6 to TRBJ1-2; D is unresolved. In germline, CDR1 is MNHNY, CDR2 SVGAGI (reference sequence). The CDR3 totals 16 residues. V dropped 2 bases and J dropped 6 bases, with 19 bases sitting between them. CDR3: CASSYSVDGYIHGYTF. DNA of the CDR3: TGTGCCAGCAGTTACAGTGTGGACGGCTACATCCATGGCTACACCTTC.

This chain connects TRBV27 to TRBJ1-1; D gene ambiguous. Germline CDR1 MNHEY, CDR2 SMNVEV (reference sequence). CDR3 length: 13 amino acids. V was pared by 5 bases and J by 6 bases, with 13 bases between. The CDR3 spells CASSTDTDAEAFF. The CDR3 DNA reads TGTGCCAGCAGTACCGACACAGACGCTGAAGCTTTCTTT.

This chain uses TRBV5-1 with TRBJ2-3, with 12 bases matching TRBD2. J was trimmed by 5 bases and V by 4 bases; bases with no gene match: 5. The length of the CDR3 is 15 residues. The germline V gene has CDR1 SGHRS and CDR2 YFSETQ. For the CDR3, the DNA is TGCGCCAGCAGCGTGCTAGCGGGGGGGATAGATACGCAGTATTTT. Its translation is CASSVLAGGIDTQYF.

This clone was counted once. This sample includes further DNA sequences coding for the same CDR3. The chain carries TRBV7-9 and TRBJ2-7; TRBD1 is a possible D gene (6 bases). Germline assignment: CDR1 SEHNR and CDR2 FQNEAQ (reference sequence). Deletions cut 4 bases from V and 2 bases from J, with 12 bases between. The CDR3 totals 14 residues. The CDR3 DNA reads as TGTGCCAGCAGCTCCGAGGGACAACCCTACGAGCAGTACTTC. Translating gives CASSSEGQPYEQYF.

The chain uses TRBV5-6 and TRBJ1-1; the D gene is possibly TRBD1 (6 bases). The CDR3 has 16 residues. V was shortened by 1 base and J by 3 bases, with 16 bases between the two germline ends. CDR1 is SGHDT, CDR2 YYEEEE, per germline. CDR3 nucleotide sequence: TGTGCCAGCAGCTTGTTCGCCCTGGACAGCCACACTGAAGCTTTCTTT. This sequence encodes CASSLFALDSHTEAFF.

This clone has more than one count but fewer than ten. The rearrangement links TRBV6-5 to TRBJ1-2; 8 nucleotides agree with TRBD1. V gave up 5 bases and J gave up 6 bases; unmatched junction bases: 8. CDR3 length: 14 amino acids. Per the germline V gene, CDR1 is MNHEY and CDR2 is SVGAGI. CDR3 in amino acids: CASSRTGLGDGYTF. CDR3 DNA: TGTGCCAGCAGTCGGACAGGGTTAGGGGATGGCTACACCTTC.